The rows below give T cell receptor beta chains drawn from one sample of a study of OX40 agonist ivuxolimab in advanced cancers. The data were produced by immunoSEQ multiplex PCR, yet TCRdb's version contains in-frame clones alone and is incomplete. The sample lists more than 40,000 clones, 60% to 80% seen once, with 2% to 3% in the top ten. The sample consisted of CD4+ or CD8+ T cells sorted from blood, taken in a trial of the OX40 agonist ivuxolimab. All receptors come from an adult with an advanced solid tumor such as melanoma, head and neck, liver or kidney cancer. Each CDR3 is given with its conserved first and last residue. The D gene is left open where the match is weak. Clone size is shown for a subset of rows, as once, few, many or a class of expanded clone.

cdr3_length,clone_size,d_call,v_call,j_call,cdr3_nt,cdr3_aa
15,once,.,TRBV28,TRBJ2-6,TGTGCCAGCAGCGCCGCCGGGGATGAGGCCAACGTCCTGACTTTC,CASSAAGDEANVLTF
13,.,.,TRBV10-1,TRBJ1-1,TGCGCCAGCAGTGGCCAGGGGTGGGCTGAAGCTTTCTTT,CASSGQGWAEAFF
15,.,TRBD2,TRBV28,TRBJ2-3,TGTGCCAGCAGTTTGAGGACTAGCGGGACAGATACGCAGTATTTT,CASSLRTSGTDTQYF
13,.,.,TRBV28,TRBJ1-2,TGTGCCAGCAGTCCGCCCGACATCTGGGGCTACACCTTC,CASSPPDIWGYTF
13,.,.,TRBV7-6,TRBJ2-5,TGTGCCAGCAGCCACACCCTCCAAGAGACCCAGTACTTC,CASSHTLQETQYF
13,.,.,TRBV28,TRBJ2-5,TGTGCCAGCAGTTTAAGGGTGCAAGAGACCCAGTACTTC,CASSLRVQETQYF
13,.,.,TRBV10-3,TRBJ2-1,TGTGCCATCAGCCTGGGGGGTAACAATGAGCAGTTCTTC,CAISLGGNNEQFF
15,.,.,TRBV7-3,TRBJ2-1,TGTGCCAGCAGCTTAATCGGCCCCATTTCAGGTGAGCAGTTCTTC,CASSLIGPISGEQFF
16,.,TRBD1,TRBV7-9,TRBJ2-7,TGTGCCAGCAGCTCCGCAAGGGACAGGGTTCCCTACGAGCAGTACTTC,CASSSARDRVPYEQYF
15,.,TRBD2,TRBV6-5,TRBJ2-1,TGTGCCAGCAGTTACGAACTCGGGAGGGGCAATGAGCAGTTCTTC,CASSYELGRGNEQFF
13,.,.,TRBV6-1,TRBJ1-2,TGTGCCAGCAGCCGAGACATACGCTATGGCTACACCTTC,CASSRDIRYGYTF
20,.,.,TRBV7-7,TRBJ1-5,TGTGCTAGCAGCTTGAGGTCGATTTGCCCGACCCCCGGCGGCAATCAGCCCCAGCATTTT,CASSLRSICPTPGGNQPQHF
13,.,TRBD1,TRBV28,TRBJ2-4,TGTGCCAGCTTGGGACAGGGGTTCGGCATTCAGTACTTC,CASLGQGFGIQYF
13,.,TRBD2,TRBV7-3,TRBJ2-7,TGTGCCAGCAGCTCGACGCGGGGGGACGAGCAGTACTTC,CASSSTRGDEQYF
14,.,.,TRBV4-2,TRBJ2-7,TGTGCCAGCAGCGCAGACTCATTTTCCTACGAGCAGTACTTC,CASSADSFSYEQYF
16,few,.,TRBV4-1,TRBJ2-1,TGCGCCAGCAGCCAACGAGGACAGTTCTCCTACAATGAGCAGTTCTTC,CASSQRGQFSYNEQFF
13,.,TRBD1,TRBV2,TRBJ1-6,TGTGCCAGCAGGGCGGGACAGTACTCACCCCTCCACTTT,CASRAGQYSPLHF
11,.,TRBD2,TRBV6-5,TRBJ2-7,TGTGCCAGCAGGTCGGGGGGCGAGCAGTACTTC,CASRSGGEQYF
14,.,TRBD2,TRBV11-2,TRBJ2-7,TGTGCCAGCAGCCTTGAAGCGGGAGGCTACGAGCAGTACTTC,CASSLEAGGYEQYF
16,medium-sized,TRBD2,TRBV7-9,TRBJ2-7,TGTGCCAGCAGCTCCCGCATGGGACTAGCGGGGTACGAGCAGTACTTC,CASSSRMGLAGYEQYF
16,.,.,TRBV11-3,TRBJ2-2,TGTGCCAGCAGCTTAGGAGACAGGATGAGACACGGGGAGCTGTTTTTT,CASSLGDRMRHGELFF
16,.,TRBD2,TRBV18,TRBJ2-7,TGTGCCAGCTCAACCCAGCTGACTAGCGGTGGTTACGAGCAGTACTTC,CASSTQLTSGGYEQYF
16,.,.,TRBV18,TRBJ2-3,TGTGCCAGCTCAGGGCCAGCAGGGAGCGGGACAGATACGCAGTATTTT,CASSGPAGSGTDTQYF
12,.,.,TRBV29-1,TRBJ2-7,TGCAGCGCCACGACGGGGAGGTACGAGCAGTACTTC,CSATTGRYEQYF
13,.,.,TRBV6-5,TRBJ1-6,TGTGCCAGCAGCCGCATAACTGGTTCACCCCTCCACTTT,CASSRITGSPLHF
13,.,.,TRBV13,TRBJ1-6,TGTGCCAGCAGCTTAGCAGGGCTTTCACCCCTCCACTTT,CASSLAGLSPLHF
12,few,.,TRBV6-1,TRBJ2-4,TGTGCCAGCGAAGGAGGGCGGGGCATTCAGTACTTC,CASEGGRGIQYF
17,.,.,TRBV4-2,TRBJ1-5,TGTGCCAGCAAGGATGGAGGCTTCCTGGGGGGCAATCAGCCCCAGCATTTT,CASKDGGFLGGNQPQHF
17,few,.,TRBV4-1,TRBJ2-1,TGCGCCAGCAGCCACGGGTTGGTGACTAGATACTACAATGAGCAGTTCTTC,CASSHGLVTRYYNEQFF
13,.,.,TRBV16,TRBJ2-5,TGTGCCAGCAGCCGAAACCCCCAAGAGACCCAGTACTTC,CASSRNPQETQYF
15,once,TRBD2,TRBV6-1,TRBJ2-7,TGTGCCAGCAGTAACTTAGCGGGAGGCTCCTACGAGCAGTACTTC,CASSNLAGGSYEQYF
16,.,.,TRBV7-9,TRBJ2-4,TGTGCCAGCAGTCCCGGGCAGGGTGGATCCAAAAACATTCAGTACTTC,CASSPGQGGSKNIQYF
15,.,TRBD1,TRBV29-1,TRBJ2-2,TGCAGCTTCAGACAGGGGCAGGGTAACACCGGGGAGCTGTTTTTT,CSFRQGQGNTGELFF
16,.,TRBD2,TRBV5-4,TRBJ2-1,TGTGCCAGCAGCTTGTATGGACTAGTTGTCTACAATGAGCAGTTCTTC,CASSLYGLVVYNEQFF
15,.,.,TRBV11-2,TRBJ2-7,TGTGCCAGCAGCTTAGGGGGGGGCGGCCTCTACGAGCAGTACTTC,CASSLGGGGLYEQYF
13,.,.,TRBV5-1,TRBJ1-1,TGCGCCAGCAGCTTTATGGAGACCACTGAAGCTTTCTTT,CASSFMETTEAFF
15,few,.,TRBV10-3,TRBJ2-2,TGTGCCATCAAGACAGATAGCTTGAACACCGGGGAGCTGTTTTTT,CAIKTDSLNTGELFF
12,.,.,TRBV10-3,TRBJ1-5,TGTGCCATCAGTGAGGGAAATCAGCCCCAGCATTTT,CAISEGNQPQHF
16,.,TRBD1,TRBV27,TRBJ2-5,TGTGCCAGCAGCCCAAATAGCAGGGGGTTCGGAGAGACCCAGTACTTC,CASSPNSRGFGETQYF
13,.,.,TRBV9,TRBJ1-1,TGTGCCAGCAGCGTAGGGACAACAAGTAGAGCTTTCTTT,CASSVGTTSRAFF
12,.,.,TRBV5-1,TRBJ2-1,TGCGCCTCCCGCCGAGGGGCAGGTGAGCAGTTCTTC,CASRRGAGEQFF
19,.,TRBD1,TRBV13,TRBJ1-1,TGTGCCAGCAGACCCATGTTCGGGACAGAGGTAGAAGAGAACACTGAAGCTTTCTTT,CASRPMFGTEVEENTEAFF
14,.,.,TRBV7-8,TRBJ2-2,TGTGCCAGCAGCTTCGGCGACCACACCGGGGAGCTGTTTTTT,CASSFGDHTGELFF
10,.,.,TRBV10-3,TRBJ2-3,TGTGCCATCGGGGCCGATACGCAGTATTTT,CAIGADTQYF
14,few,TRBD2,TRBV5-1,TRBJ2-1,TGCGCCAGCAGCCAGGTAGCGGGGACCTATGAGCAGTTCTTC,CASSQVAGTYEQFF
14,.,.,TRBV6-6,TRBJ1-3,TGTGCCAGCATCTCAGACAGGAGAGGAAACACCATATATTTT,CASISDRRGNTIYF
15,few,TRBD2,TRBV7-4,TRBJ2-3,TGTGCCAGCAGCTTAAGACTAGCGGGAGATGAACGGCAGTATTTT,CASSLRLAGDERQYF
13,.,TRBD1,TRBV6-6,TRBJ1-1,TGTGCCAGCAGCGCCACAGGGGGCACTGAAGCTTTCTTT,CASSATGGTEAFF
14,.,.,TRBV30,TRBJ2-3,TGTGCCTGGAGTGTAGTCCCCGGACAGTCTTCGCAGTATTTT,CAWSVVPGQSSQYF
16,.,TRBD1,TRBV11-1,TRBJ2-1,TGTGCCAGCAGCCCGAGGACAGGATTCTCCTACAATGAGCAGTTCTTC,CASSPRTGFSYNEQFF
11,.,.,TRBV30,TRBJ1-1,TGTGCCTGGAGGGGGAATGGGGAAGCTTTCTTT,CAWRGNGEAFF
15,.,TRBD1,TRBV6-5,TRBJ2-2,TGTGCCAGCAGCCTACGACAGGGAGACACCGGGGAGCTGTTTTTT,CASSLRQGDTGELFF
14,.,.,TRBV30,TRBJ2-1,TGTGCCTGGAGCGGACTCCTCTCCTACAATGAGCAGTTCTTC,CAWSGLLSYNEQFF
16,.,.,TRBV19,TRBJ2-2,TGTGCCAGTAGTATGACAGGTGTTCGAAACACCGGGGAGCTGTTTTTT,CASSMTGVRNTGELFF
12,few,.,TRBV6-6,TRBJ1-1,TGTGCCAGCAGTTTTGTTCTACCTGAAGCTTTCTTT,CASSFVLPEAFF
13,.,.,TRBV11-2,TRBJ1-5,TGTGCCAGCAGCTTGGAGATCGGTCAGCCCCAGCATTTT,CASSLEIGQPQHF
13,once,.,TRBV11-2,TRBJ2-7,TGTGCCAGCAGCTTAATCGGGGCCAACGAGCAGTACTTC,CASSLIGANEQYF
19,.,TRBD1,TRBV5-6,TRBJ2-6,TGTGCCAGCAGCACCGACAGGGGGCTCGGGGCTACTGGGGCCAACGTCCTGACTTTC,CASSTDRGLGATGANVLTF
13,.,.,TRBV28,TRBJ2-3,TGTGCCAGCGAGGGGGGAGGGACAGATACGCAGTATTTT,CASEGGGTDTQYF
13,.,.,TRBV29-1,TRBJ1-3,TGCAGCGTGTCACAGGGTGCTGGAAACACCATATATTTT,CSVSQGAGNTIYF